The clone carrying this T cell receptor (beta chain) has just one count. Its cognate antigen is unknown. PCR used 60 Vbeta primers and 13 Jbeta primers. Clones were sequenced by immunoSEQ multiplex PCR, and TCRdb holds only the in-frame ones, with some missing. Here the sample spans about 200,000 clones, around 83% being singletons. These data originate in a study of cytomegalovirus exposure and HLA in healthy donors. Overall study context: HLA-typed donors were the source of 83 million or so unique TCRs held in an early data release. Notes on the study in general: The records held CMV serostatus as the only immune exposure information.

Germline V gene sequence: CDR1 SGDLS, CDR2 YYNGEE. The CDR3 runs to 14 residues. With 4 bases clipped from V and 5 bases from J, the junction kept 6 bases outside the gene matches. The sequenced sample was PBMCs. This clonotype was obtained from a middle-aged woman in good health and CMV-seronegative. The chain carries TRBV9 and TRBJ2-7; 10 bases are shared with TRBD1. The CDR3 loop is CASSPGTGDNEQYF. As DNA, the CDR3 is TGTGCCAGCAGCCCGGGGACAGGGGACAACGAGCAGTACTTC.